This TCR beta chain emerged from a study of T-cell reconstitution after alpha-beta-depleted transplantation in children. The authors prepared the TCRbeta library with unique molecular identifiers. TCRdb re-called the PCR reads through MiXCR, storing one row per CDR3 protein. The table includes 330,000 or so distinct CDR3 sequences, over 9% detected once. This clonotype appeared many times. The germline V gene encodes CDR1 LGHDT and CDR2 YNNKEL (reference sequence). V was cut by 4 bases and J by 1 base, with 16 bases left in between. The CDR3 extends over 16 amino acids. The V call is TRBV3-1, the J call TRBJ1-1; D is unresolved. The sequence was collected from a human donor who donated a stem cell graft to a child with acute lymphoblastic leukemia. The sequencing used PBMCs from the stem cell graft donor, collected from the stem cell graft. The CDR3 nucleotides read TGTGCCAGCAGCCGACTATTGAACACTGGGAACACTGAAGCTTTCTTT. Protein sequence: CASSRLLNTGNTEAFF. The full variable domain, in which reference TRBV3-1 and TRBJ1-1 provide the parts outside the CDR3, is DTAVSQTPKYLVTQMGNDKSIKCEQNLGHDTMYWYKQDSKKFLKIMFSYNNKELIINETVPNRFSPKSPDKAHLNLHINSLELGDSAVYFCASSRLLNTGNTEAFFGQGTRLTVV.